The present T cell receptor (beta chain) was sequenced within a study of T-cell reconstitution after alpha-beta-depleted transplantation in children. V was shortened by 5 bases and J by 5 bases, with 10 bases between the two germline ends. The length of the CDR3 is 13 residues. In germline, CDR1 is SGHTA, CDR2 FQGNSA. It was with unique molecular identifiers that the TCRbeta library was prepared. TCRdb analysed the PCR reads with MiXCR anew, one entry per CDR3 protein. Here the sample spans about 360,000 distinct CDR3 sequences, less than 15% being singletons. This clonotype was seen a handful of times.

The chain carries TRBV7-2 and TRBJ2-4, with no clear D. Specimen: PBMCs, collected from the stem cell graft. The source of this sequence is a human donor who donated a stem cell graft to a child with Fanconi anemia. Here the CDR3 DNA reads TGTGCCAGCAGCCTTCAGCGACAAAACATTCAGTACTTC. Translation gives CASSLQRQNIQYF.